This T cell receptor beta chain was identified during a study of cytomegalovirus exposure and HLA in healthy donors. About this clone: Its antigen is currently unknown.

Profiled with immunoSEQ multiplex PCR; TCRdb holds only in-frame clones, not every one. The table lists roughly 140,000 clones, approximately 86% of them singletons. V was clipped by 5 bases and J by 4 bases; unmatched bases: 6. Germline V gives CDR1 LNHDA, CDR2 SQIVND (reference sequence). The CDR3 totals 14 residues. General observations from the study: In vitro checks showed that a few CMV-associated chains really do target CMV antigens.

The chain is built from TRBV19 and TRBJ2-5; 8 bases align to TRBD1. Input material: PBMCs. The sequence was obtained from a woman younger than 35 in good health and CMV-seropositive. The CDR3: CASSVQGARETQYF. In nucleotides, the CDR3 is TGTGCCAGTAGTGTTCAGGGGGCGCGAGAGACCCAGTACTTC.